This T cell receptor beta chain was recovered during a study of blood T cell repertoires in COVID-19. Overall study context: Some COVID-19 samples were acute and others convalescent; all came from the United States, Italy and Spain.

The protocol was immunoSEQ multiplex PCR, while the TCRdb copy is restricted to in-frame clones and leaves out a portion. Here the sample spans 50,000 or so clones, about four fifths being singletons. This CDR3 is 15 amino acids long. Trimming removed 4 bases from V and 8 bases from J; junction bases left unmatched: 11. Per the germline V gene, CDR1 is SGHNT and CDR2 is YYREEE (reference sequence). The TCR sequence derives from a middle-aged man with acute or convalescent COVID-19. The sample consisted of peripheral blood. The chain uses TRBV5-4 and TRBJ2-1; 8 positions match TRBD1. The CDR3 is CASSKGQDRVDEQFF. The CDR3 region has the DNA TGTGCCAGCAGCAAGGGGCAGGACAGGGTCGATGAGCAGTTCTTC.